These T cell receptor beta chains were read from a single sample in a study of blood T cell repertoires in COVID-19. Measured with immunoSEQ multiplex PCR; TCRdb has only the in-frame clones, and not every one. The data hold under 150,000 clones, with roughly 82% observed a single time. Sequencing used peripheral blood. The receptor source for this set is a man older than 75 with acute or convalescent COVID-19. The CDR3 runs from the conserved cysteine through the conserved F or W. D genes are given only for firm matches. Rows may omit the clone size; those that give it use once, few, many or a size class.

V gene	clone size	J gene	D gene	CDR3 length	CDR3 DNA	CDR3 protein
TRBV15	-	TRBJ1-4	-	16	TGTGCCACCAGCAGACGGACAGTGGCAACTAATGAAAAACTGTTTTTT	CATSRRTVATNEKLFF
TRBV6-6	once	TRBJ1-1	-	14	TGTGCCAGCAGCCTCGGGGGGGAGGGCACTGAAGCTTTCTTT	CASSLGGEGTEAFF
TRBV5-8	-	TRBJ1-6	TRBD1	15	TGTGCCAGCAGCCGCCGGACAGGGCAATCATCACCCCTCCACTTT	CASSRRTGQSSPLHF
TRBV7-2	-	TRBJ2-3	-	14	TGTGCCAGCAGCTCCTCCTCAGGCACAGATACGCAGTATTTT	CASSSSSGTDTQYF
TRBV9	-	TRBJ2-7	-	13	TGTGCCAGCAGCGTGACAGGGGAGGGCGAGCAGTACTTC	CASSVTGEGEQYF
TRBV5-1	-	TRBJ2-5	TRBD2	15	TGCGCCAGCAGTAGGCCTAGCGGGGACCAAGAGACCCAGTACTTC	CASSRPSGDQETQYF
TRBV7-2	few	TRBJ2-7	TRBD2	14	TGTGCCAGCAGCCCGGTAGCGGGGGGCTACGAGCAGTACTTC	CASSPVAGGYEQYF
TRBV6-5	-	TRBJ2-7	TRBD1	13	TGTGCCAGCAGTTCGGACAGGGGGAACGAGCAGTACTTC	CASSSDRGNEQYF
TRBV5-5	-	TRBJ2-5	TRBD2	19	TGTGCCAGCAGCTTGATTTTGGGTCCCTTAGCGGGGGAAAAAGAGACCCAGTACTTC	CASSLILGPLAGEKETQYF
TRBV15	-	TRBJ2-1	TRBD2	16	TGTGCCACCAGCGCCCACGGGACTAGCCTAACCCCAGAGCAGTTCTTC	CATSAHGTSLTPEQFF
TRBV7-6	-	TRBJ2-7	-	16	TGTGCCAGCAGCTTAACCCGAGGAGCGTTCCAGGGCGAGCAGTACTTC	CASSLTRGAFQGEQYF
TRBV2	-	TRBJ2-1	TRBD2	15	TGTGCCGGAGGGTTAGCGGGGGGCGGGTACAATGAGCAGTTCTTC	CAGGLAGGGYNEQFF
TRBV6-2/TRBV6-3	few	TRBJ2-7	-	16	TGTGCCAGCAGCTTCCCCCAGGGGGGAAGCTCCTACGAGCAGTACTTC	CASSFPQGGSSYEQYF
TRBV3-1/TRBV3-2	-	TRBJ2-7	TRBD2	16	TGTGCCAGCAGCCACTCGTACCTACTAGCGGGGGGCGAGCAGTACTTC	CASSHSYLLAGGEQYF
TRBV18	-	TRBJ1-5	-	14	TGTGCCAGCTCACCAGAGAGAACGGAGCAGCCCCAGCATTTT	CASSPERTEQPQHF
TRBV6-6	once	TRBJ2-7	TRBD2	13	TGTGCCAGCAGCGGGACTAGCGGGTACGAGCAGTACTTC	CASSGTSGYEQYF
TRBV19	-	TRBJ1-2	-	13	TGTGCCAGTAGTTGGGGGGACGACTATGGCTACACCTTC	CASSWGDDYGYTF
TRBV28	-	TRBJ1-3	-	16	TGTGCCAGCAGTGAGAACCAGAGGCTCTCTGGAAACACCATATATTTT	CASSENQRLSGNTIYF
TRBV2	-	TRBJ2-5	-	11	TGTGCCAGTTCTAGCACGGAGACCCAGTACTTC	CASSSTETQYF
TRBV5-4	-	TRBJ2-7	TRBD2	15	TGTGCCAGCAGCCACGGGACTAGCGGGTTCTACGAGCAGTACTTC	CASSHGTSGFYEQYF
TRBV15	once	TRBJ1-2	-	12	TGTGCCACCAGCAGGAACAGGGATGGCTACACCTTC	CATSRNRDGYTF
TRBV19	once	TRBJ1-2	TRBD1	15	TGTGCCAGTAGTAGAGGACAGGGGGGATTCTATGGCTACACCTTC	CASSRGQGGFYGYTF
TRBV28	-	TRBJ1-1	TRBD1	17	TGTGCCAGCAGTTTATTAAAGAGGGGGCAGAAGGGCACTGAAGCTTTCTTT	CASSLLKRGQKGTEAFF
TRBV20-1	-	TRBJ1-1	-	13	TGCAGTGCTAGTCTCGCCAGGAACACTGAAGCTTTCTTT	CSASLARNTEAFF
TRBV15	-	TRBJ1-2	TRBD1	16	TGTGCCACCAGCAGGTACCATGGGACAGTGGGCGATGGCTACACCTTC	CATSRYHGTVGDGYTF
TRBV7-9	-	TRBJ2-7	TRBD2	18	TGTGCCAGCAGTCCCGGGAGGGCCCGGACTAGCGTACCCTACGAGCAGTACTTC	CASSPGRARTSVPYEQYF
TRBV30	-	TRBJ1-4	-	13	TGTGCCTGGAATGGAGGGTTTGGTGAAAAACTGTTTTTT	CAWNGGFGEKLFF
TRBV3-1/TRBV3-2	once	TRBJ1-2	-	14	TGTGCCAGCAGCCCGGGACATCTTAACTATGGCTACACCTTC	CASSPGHLNYGYTF
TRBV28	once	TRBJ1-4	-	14	TGTGCCAGCAGGTCAGGCCCCCCGGATGAAAAACTGTTTTTT	CASRSGPPDEKLFF
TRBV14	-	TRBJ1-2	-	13	TGTGCCAGCAGCCAAGGACTGACCTATGGCTACACCTTC	CASSQGLTYGYTF